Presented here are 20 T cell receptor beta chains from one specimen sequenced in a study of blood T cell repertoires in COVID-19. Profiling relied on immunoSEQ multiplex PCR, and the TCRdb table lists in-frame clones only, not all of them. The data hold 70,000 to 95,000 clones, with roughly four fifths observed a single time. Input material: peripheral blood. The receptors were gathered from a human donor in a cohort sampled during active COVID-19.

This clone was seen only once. CDR3 bases: TGTGCCAGCAGCTCGACAGGGGGAAATGAAAAACTGTTTTTT. The encoded protein is CASSSTGGNEKLFF. The rearrangement uses TRBV11-2 and TRBJ1-4; TRBD1 matches at 9 bases. Germline loops: CDR1 SGHAT, CDR2 FQNNGV. The CDR3 runs 14 residues. The trim removed 4 bases at V and 5 bases at J, leaving 2 bases unmatched.

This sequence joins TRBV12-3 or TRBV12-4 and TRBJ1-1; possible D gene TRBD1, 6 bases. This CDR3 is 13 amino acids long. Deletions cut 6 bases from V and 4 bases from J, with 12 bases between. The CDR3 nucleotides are TGTGCCAGCAGACTAGACAGGTCCACTGAAGCTTTCTTT. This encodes CASRLDRSTEAFF.

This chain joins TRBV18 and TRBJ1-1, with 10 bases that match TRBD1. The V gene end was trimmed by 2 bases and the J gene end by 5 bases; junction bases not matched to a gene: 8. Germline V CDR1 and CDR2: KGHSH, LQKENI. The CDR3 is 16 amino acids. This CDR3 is CASSPGQGDFRTEAFF. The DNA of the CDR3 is TGTGCCAGCTCACCAGGACAGGGGGATTTTAGGACTGAAGCTTTCTTT.

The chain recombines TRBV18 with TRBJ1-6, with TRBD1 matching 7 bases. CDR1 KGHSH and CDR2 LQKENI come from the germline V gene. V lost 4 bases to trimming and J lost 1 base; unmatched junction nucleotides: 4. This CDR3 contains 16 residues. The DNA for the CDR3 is TGTGCCAGCTCACTTCAGGGGGGATCCTATAATTCACCCCTCCACTTT. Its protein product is CASSLQGGSYNSPLHF.

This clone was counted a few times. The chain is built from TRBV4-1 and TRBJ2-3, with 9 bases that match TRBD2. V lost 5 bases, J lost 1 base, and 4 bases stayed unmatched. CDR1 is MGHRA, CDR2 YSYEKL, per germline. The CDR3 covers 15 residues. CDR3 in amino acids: CASSGASGGTDTQYF. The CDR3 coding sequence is TGCGCCAGCAGCGGGGCTAGCGGGGGCACAGATACGCAGTATTTT.

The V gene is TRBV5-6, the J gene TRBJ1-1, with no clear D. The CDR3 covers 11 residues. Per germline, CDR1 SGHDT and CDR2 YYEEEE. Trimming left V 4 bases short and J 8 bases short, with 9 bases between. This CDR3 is CASSGLNEAFF. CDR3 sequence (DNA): TGTGCCAGCAGCGGGCTCAACGAAGCTTTCTTT.

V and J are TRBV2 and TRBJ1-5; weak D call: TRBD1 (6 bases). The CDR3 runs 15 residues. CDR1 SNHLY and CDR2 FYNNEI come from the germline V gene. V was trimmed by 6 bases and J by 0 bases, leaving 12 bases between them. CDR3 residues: CASRSWDTSNQPQHF. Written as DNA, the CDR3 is TGTGCCAGCAGGAGCTGGGACACTAGCAATCAGCCCCAGCATTTT.

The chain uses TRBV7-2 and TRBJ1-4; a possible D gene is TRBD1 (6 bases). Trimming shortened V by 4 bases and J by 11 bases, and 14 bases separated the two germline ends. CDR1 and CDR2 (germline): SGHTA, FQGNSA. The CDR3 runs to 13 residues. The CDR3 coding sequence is TGTGCCAGCAGCTATGCACAGGGTCAGAAACTGTTTTTT. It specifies CASSYAQGQKLFF.

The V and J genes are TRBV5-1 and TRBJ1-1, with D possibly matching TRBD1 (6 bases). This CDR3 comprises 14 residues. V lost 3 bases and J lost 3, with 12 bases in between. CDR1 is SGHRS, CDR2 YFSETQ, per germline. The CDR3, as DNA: TGCGCCAGCAGCTCCCAGGGGATGGACACTGAAGCTTTCTTT. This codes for CASSSQGMDTEAFF.

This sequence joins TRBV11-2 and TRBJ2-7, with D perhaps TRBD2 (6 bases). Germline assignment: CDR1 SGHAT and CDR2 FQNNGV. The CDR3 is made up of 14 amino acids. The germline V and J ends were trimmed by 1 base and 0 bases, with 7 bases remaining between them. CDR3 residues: CASSLGDFSYEQYF. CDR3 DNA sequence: TGTGCCAGCAGCTTAGGGGACTTCTCCTACGAGCAGTACTTC.

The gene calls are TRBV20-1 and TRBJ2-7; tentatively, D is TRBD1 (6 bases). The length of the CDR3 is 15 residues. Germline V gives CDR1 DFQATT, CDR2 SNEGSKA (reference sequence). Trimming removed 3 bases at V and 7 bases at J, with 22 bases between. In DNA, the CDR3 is TGCAGTGCTAGTATCTCGCGAGGGGGATTGGGGGAGCAGTACTTC. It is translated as CSASISRGGLGEQYF.

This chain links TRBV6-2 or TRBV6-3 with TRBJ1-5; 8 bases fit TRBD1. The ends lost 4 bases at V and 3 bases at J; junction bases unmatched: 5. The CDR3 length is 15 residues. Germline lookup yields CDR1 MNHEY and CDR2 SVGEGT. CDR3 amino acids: CASSWDRRTNQPQHF. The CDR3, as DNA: TGTGCCAGCAGTTGGGACAGGCGAACCAATCAGCCCCAGCATTTT.

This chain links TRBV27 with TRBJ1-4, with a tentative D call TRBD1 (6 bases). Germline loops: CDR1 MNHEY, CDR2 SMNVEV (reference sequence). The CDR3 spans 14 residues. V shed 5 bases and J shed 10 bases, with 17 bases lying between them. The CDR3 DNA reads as TGTGCCAGCAGTCCCCTGGACAGCCTGGGAAAACTGTTTTTT. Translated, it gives CASSPLDSLGKLFF.

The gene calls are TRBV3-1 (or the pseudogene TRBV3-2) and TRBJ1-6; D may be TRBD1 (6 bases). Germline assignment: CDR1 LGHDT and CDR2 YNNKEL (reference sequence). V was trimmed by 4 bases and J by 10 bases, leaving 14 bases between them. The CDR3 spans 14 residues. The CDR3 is CASSPRQVGSPLHF. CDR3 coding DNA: TGTGCCAGCAGCCCGAGACAGGTTGGATCACCCCTCCACTTT.

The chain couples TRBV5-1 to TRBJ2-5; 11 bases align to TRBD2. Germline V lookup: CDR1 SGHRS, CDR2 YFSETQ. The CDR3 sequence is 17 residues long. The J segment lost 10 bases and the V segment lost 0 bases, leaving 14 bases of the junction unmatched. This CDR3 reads CASSLGTSGSSLGGQYF. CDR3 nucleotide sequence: TGCGCCAGCAGCTTGGGGACTAGCGGGTCTTCGCTAGGGGGCCAGTACTTC.

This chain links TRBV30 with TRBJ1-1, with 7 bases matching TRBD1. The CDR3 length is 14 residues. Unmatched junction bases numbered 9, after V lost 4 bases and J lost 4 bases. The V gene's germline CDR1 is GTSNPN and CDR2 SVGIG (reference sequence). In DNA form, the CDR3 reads TGTGCCTGGAAGCGAGTTAACAGGGGCACTGAAGCTTTCTTT. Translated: CAWKRVNRGTEAFF.

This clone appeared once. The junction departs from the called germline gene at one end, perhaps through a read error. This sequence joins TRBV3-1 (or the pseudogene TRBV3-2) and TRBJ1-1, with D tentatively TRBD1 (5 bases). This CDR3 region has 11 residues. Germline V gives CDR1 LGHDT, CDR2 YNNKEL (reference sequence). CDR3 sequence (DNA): TGTGCCAGCAGTACCCGGACACGACTGGAATTT. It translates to CASSTRTRLEF.

CDR3 in DNA: TGCGCCAGCAGCTTTACTAGCAGACAAGAGACCCAGTACTTC. Protein sequence: CASSFTSRQETQYF. The gene calls are TRBV5-1 and TRBJ2-5; TRBD2 is a possible D gene (6 bases). V was trimmed by 2 bases and J by 2 bases, leaving 10 bases between them. Germline V CDR1 and CDR2: SGHRS, YFSETQ. The CDR3 runs to 14 residues.

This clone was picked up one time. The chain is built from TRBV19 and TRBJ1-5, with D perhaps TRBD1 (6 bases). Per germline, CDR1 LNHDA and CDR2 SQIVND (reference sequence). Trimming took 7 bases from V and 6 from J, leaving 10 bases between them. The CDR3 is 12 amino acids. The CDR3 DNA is TGTGCCAGTAACGACAGGACTCAGCCCCAGCATTTT. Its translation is CASNDRTQPQHF.

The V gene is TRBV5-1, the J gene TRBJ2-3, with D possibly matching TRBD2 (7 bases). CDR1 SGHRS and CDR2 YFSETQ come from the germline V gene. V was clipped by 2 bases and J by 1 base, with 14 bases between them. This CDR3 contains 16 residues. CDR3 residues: CASSFGGAKGTDTQYF. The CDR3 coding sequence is TGCGCCAGCAGCTTTGGGGGGGCCAAAGGCACAGATACGCAGTATTTT. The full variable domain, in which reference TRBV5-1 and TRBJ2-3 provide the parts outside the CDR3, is KAGVTQTPRYLIKTRGQQVTLSCSPISGHRSVSWYQQTPGQGLQFLFEYFSETQRNKGNFPGRFSGRQFSNSRSEMNVSTLELGDSALYLCASSFGGAKGTDTQYFGPGTRLTVL.